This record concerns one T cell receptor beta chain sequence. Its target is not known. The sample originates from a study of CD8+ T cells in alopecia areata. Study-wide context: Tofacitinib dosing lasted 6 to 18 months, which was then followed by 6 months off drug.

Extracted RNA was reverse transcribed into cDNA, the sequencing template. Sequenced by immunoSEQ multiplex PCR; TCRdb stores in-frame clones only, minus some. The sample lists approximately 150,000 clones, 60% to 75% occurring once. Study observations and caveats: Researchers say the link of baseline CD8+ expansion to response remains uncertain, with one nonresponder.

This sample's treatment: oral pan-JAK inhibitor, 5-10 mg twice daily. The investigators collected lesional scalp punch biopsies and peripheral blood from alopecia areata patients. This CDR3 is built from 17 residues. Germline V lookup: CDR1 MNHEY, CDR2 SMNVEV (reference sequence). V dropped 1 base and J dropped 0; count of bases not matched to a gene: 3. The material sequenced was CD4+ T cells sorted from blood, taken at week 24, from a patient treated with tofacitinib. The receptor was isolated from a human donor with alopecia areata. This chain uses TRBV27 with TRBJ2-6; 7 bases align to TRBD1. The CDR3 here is CASSLFQGDSGANVLTF. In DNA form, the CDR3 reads TGTGCCAGCAGTTTATTCCAGGGGGACTCTGGGGCCAACGTCCTGACTTTC.